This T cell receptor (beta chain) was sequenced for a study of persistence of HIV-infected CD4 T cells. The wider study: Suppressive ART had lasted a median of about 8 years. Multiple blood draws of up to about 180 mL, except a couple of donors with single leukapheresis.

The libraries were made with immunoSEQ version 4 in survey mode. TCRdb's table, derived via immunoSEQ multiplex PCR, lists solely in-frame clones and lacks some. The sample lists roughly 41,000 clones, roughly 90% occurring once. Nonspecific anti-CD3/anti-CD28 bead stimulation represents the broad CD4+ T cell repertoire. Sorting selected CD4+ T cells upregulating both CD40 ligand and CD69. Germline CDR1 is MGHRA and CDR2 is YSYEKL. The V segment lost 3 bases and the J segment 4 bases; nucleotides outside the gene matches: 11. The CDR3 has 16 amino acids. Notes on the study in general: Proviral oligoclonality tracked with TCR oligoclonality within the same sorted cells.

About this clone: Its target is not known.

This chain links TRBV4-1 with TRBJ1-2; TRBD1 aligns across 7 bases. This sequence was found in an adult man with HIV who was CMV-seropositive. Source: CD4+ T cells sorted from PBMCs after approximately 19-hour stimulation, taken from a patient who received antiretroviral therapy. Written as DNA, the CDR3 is TGCGCCAGCAGCCAGGAGACAGGGTTGGGGATCTATGGCTACACCTTC. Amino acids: CASSQETGLGIYGYTF.